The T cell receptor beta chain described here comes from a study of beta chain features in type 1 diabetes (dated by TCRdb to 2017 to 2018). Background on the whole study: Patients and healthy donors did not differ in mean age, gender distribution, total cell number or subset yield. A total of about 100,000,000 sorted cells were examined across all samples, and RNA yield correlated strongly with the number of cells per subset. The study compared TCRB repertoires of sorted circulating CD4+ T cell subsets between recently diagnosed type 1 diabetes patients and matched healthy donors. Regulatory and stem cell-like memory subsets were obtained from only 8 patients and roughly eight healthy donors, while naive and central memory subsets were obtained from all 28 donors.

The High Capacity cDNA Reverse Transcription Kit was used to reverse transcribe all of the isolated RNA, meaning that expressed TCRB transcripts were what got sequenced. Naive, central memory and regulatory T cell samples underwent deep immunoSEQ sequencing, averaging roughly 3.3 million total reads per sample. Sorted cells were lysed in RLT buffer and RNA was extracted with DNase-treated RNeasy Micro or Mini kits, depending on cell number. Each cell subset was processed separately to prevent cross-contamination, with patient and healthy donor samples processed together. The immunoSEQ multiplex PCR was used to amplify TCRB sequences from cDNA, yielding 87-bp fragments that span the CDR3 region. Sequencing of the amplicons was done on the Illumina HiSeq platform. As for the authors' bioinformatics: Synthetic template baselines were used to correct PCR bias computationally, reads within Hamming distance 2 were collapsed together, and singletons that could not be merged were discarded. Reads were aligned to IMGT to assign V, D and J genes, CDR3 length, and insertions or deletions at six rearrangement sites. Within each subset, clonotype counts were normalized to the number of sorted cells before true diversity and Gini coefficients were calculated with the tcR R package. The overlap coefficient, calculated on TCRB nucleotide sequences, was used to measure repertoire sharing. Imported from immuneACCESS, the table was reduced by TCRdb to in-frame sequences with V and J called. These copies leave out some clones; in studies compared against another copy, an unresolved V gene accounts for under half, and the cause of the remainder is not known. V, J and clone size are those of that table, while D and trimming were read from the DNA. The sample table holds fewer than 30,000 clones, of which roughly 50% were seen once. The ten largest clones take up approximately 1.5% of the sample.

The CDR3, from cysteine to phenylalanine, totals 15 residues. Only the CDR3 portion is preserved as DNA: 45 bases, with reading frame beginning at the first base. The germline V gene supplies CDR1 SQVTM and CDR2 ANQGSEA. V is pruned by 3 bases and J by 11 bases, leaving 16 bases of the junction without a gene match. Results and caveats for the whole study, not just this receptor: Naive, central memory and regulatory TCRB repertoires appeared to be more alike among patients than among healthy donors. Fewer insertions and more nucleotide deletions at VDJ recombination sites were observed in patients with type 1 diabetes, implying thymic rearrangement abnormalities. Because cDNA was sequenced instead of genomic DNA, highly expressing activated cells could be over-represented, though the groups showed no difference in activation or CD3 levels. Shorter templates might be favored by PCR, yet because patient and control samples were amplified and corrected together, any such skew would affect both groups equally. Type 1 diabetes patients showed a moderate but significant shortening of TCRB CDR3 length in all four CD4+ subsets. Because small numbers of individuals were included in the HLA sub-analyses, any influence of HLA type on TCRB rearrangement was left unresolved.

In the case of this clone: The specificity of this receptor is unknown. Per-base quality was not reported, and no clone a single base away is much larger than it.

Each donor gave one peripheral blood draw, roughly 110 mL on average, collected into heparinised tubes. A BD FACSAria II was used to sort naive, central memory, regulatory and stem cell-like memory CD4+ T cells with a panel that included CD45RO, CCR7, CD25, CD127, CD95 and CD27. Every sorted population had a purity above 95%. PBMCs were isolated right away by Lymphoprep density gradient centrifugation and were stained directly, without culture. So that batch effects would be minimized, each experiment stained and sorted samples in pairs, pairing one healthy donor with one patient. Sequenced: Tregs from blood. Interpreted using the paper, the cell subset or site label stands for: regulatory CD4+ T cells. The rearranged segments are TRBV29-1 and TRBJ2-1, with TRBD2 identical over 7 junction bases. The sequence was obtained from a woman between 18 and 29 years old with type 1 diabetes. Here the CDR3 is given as CSVELLISLTSQQFF. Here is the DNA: TGCAGCGTTGAGCTCCTAATCTCCTTGACTAGCCAGCAGTTCTTC.